This T cell receptor (beta chain) was sequenced in a study of T-cell reconstitution after alpha-beta-depleted transplantation in children. This sample's TCRbeta library carried unique molecular identifier barcodes. TCRdb reanalysed the PCR reads using MiXCR and keeps one entry per CDR3 protein. This repertoire shows around 420,000 distinct CDR3 sequences, roughly 17% found once; its top ten account for about 32%. A word on this clonotype: Antigen unknown.

Trimming shortened V by 2 bases and J by 0 bases, and 21 bases separated the two germline ends. The CDR3 covers 19 residues. The V gene's germline CDR1 is SGHAT and CDR2 FQNNGV. Notes on the study in general: Newly produced T cells mostly provided counts and TCRbeta diversity after one year, as hyperexpanded clones declined.

Sample: PBMCs, mostly from graft donor cells, taken 360 days after TCRalphabeta/CD19-depleted stem cell transplant. The V gene is TRBV11-2, the J gene TRBJ2-3; perhaps TRBD2 as D (6 bases). The clonotype was recovered from a boy younger than two who had a stem cell transplant for Wiskott-Aldrich syndrome, so the T cells may come from the graft donor. The CDR3 region is CASSLLEFPRERSTDTQYF. The DNA for the CDR3 is TGTGCCAGCAGCTTATTAGAATTTCCCCGGGAGAGAAGCACAGATACGCAGTATTTT.